The TCR beta chain under discussion was sequenced for a study of blood T cell repertoires in COVID-19. V lost 2 bases to trimming and J lost 1 base, with 6 bases between them. CDR3 size: 14 residues. CDR1 is GTSNPN and CDR2 is SVGIG in the germline V gene (reference sequence). Some clones are missing from TCRdb's copy, which holds only in-frame ones; the method was immunoSEQ multiplex PCR. The sample has approximately 170,000 clones, about four fifths seen once. V and J are TRBV30 and TRBJ2-6; no clear D gene. The specimen sequenced was peripheral blood. The clonotype originates from a woman aged 80 or over with active or convalescent COVID-19. DNA for the CDR3: TGTGCCTGGAGTTATCTATCTGGGGCCAACGTCCTGACTTTC. This codes for CAWSYLSGANVLTF.